Each of the 26 T cell receptor beta chains below was sequenced from the same sample in a study of blood T cells in healthy people across ages. Next came a second PCR, run for about 6 to 12 cycles, which used a sample-barcoded 5' primer along with a J-beta primer mix. MiXCR, run by TCRdb on the 5' RACE reads, gives a single entry per CDR3 protein. The table includes about 1.5 million distinct CDR3 sequences, 35% to 45% detected once. The material sequenced was blood. All receptors come from a woman aged 18 to 35 in good health.

The chain joins TRBV9 to TRBJ2-7; TRBD2 matches 8 bases. The germline V gene has CDR1 SGDLS and CDR2 YYNGEE. The CDR3 has 15 residues. Unmatched junction bases numbered 11, after V lost 3 bases and J lost 6 bases. Here the CDR3 DNA reads TGTGCCAGCAGCGGGCCAGCGGGAGTTTCGGGCGAGCAGTACTTC. This gives the protein CASSGPAGVSGEQYF.

V gene TRBV7-2 combines with J gene TRBJ1-1; D uncertain. Germline loops: CDR1 SGHTA, CDR2 FQGNSA. The CDR3 is 12 amino acids. The V gene lost 1 base and the J gene lost 8 bases, with 8 bases spanning the gap. CDR3 DNA sequence: TGTGCCAGCAGCTTAGGGATCAGGGAAGCTTTCTTT. It translates to CASSLGIREAFF.

J is TRBJ2-3 and V is TRBV20-1, with 9 bases matching TRBD2. Trimming removed 3 bases from V and 4 bases from J; junction bases left unmatched: 8. The CDR3 spans 15 residues. The germline V gene has CDR1 DFQATT and CDR2 SNEGSKA (reference sequence). The CDR3 sequence is CSASWSSGVSDTQYF. DNA for the CDR3: TGCAGTGCTAGTTGGTCTAGCGGGGTGTCAGATACGCAGTATTTT.

The gene calls are TRBV20-1 and TRBJ2-3; 14 bases line up with TRBD2. This CDR3 is built from 17 residues. The germline V gene encodes CDR1 DFQATT and CDR2 SNEGSKA (reference sequence). V lost 4 bases and J lost 4; bases outside the gene matches: 10. This chain's CDR3 is CSAIVKTSGGAADTQYF. The CDR3 region has the DNA TGCAGTGCTATCGTTAAGACTAGCGGGGGGGCCGCAGATACGCAGTATTTT.

This clonotype was seen more than once but under ten times. The CDR3 DNA reads as TGTGCCAGCTCAGCTCGCCAAGAGACCCAGTACTTC. This gives the protein CASSARQETQYF. The V and J genes are TRBV18 and TRBJ2-5; D remains ambiguous. Trimming pared 5 bases from V and 1 base from J, leaving 5 bases between. CDR3 length equals 12 residues. CDR1 KGHSH and CDR2 LQKENI come from the germline V gene. Full variable domain (rest looked up from reference TRBV18 and TRBJ2-5): NAGVMQNPRHLVRRRGQEARLRCSPMKGHSHVYWYRQLPEEGLKFMVYLQKENIIDESGMPKERFSAEFPKEGPSILRIQQVVRGDSAAYFCASSARQETQYFGPGTRLLVL.

The chain uses TRBV12-3 or TRBV12-4 and TRBJ2-1; 12 bases line up with TRBD2. The CDR3 is made up of 14 amino acids. The V gene end was trimmed by 6 bases and the J gene end by 6 bases; junction bases not matched to a gene: 3. CDR3 bases: TGTGCCAGCAGGAGGACTAGCGGGATCAATGAGCAGTTCTTC. Translated: CASRRTSGINEQFF.

This clonotype showed up many times. The rearrangement uses TRBV20-1 and TRBJ1-5, with D possibly matching TRBD1 (6 bases). The CDR3 contains 14 residues. The V end lost 6 bases, the J end lost 6 bases, and 18 bases lay between the germline ends. In germline, CDR1 is DFQATT, CDR2 SNEGSKA (reference sequence). This chain's CDR3 is CSASDPTGGQPQHF. CDR3 sequence (DNA): TGCAGTGCCTCTGATCCGACAGGTGGTCAGCCCCAGCATTTT.

The J gene is TRBJ2-3, the V gene TRBV9; 8 bases are shared with TRBD2. This CDR3 is built from 17 residues. The junction had 9 bases not matched to a gene; V was cut back by 1 base and J by 2 bases. Looked up from germline, CDR1 is SGDLS and CDR2 is YYNGEE. In DNA form, the CDR3 reads TGTGCCAGCAGCGTACAGGGCGGGGGGTCCTACACAGATACGCAGTATTTT. Encoded protein: CASSVQGGGSYTDTQYF.

This clonotype showed up just a few times. The chain combines TRBV10-3 with TRBJ2-7, with 10 nucleotides matching TRBD2. This CDR3 spans 15 amino acids. Germline assignment: CDR1 ENHRY and CDR2 SYGVKD. Trimming at V came to 7 bases and at J to 0 bases, leaving 6 bases not matched to a gene. The CDR3 nucleotides are TGTGCCATCAAGTTCGCTAGCGGGAGCTCCTACGAGCAGTACTTC. This encodes CAIKFASGSSYEQYF.

This clonotype was picked up many times. The chain joins TRBV29-1 to TRBJ2-3, with D possibly matching TRBD1 (5 bases). CDR1 is SQVTM, CDR2 ANQGSEA, per germline. This CDR3 spans 14 amino acids. V was clipped by 6 bases and J by 6 bases, with 19 bases between them. In DNA, the CDR3 is TGCAGCGTGGTAAGAAGACAGATTGGGGATACGCAGTATTTT. Translated, it gives CSVVRRQIGDTQYF.

The rearrangement uses TRBV2 and TRBJ1-1, with D maybe TRBD1 (6 bases). The CDR3 length is 13 residues. Germline V gives CDR1 SNHLY, CDR2 FYNNEI. V was cut by 7 bases and J by 5 bases, with 14 bases left in between. The CDR3 DNA follows: TGTGCCAGCAACCCTCAGGGGCTTACTGAAGCTTTCTTT. Encoded protein: CASNPQGLTEAFF. Together with reference TRBV2 and TRBJ1-1, the CDR3 gives the full variable domain: EPEVTQTPSHQVTQMGQEVILRCVPISNHLYFYWYRQILGQKVEFLVSFYNNEISEKSEIFDDQFSVERPDGSNFTLKIRSTKLEDSAMYFCASNPQGLTEAFFGQGTRLTVV.

For the CDR3, the DNA is TGCAGTGCTAGCTCTATGAGCAGGGGAACTGAAGCTTTCTTT. This translates into CSASSMSRGTEAFF. The chain employs TRBV20-1 and TRBJ1-1, with a possible D match to TRBD1 (6 bases). This CDR3 is 14 amino acids long. Per germline, CDR1 DFQATT and CDR2 SNEGSKA (reference sequence). V was pared by 3 bases and J by 5 bases, with 16 bases between.

The chain joins TRBV12-3 or TRBV12-4 to TRBJ2-1; 8 bases match TRBD2. Losses at the gene ends were 7 bases for V and 8 bases for J; bases not matched to a gene: 10. The CDR3 extends over 14 amino acids. The CDR3, as DNA: TGTGCCAGCAAACCCACGGGCGGGAGGCATGAGCAGTTCTTC. The encoded protein is CASKPTGGRHEQFF.

The chain carries TRBV4-1 and TRBJ1-2; D unclear. The V end was cut by 0 bases, the J end by 6 bases, with 11 bases between. The CDR3 has 14 amino acids. CDR1 MGHRA and CDR2 YSYEKL come from the germline V gene. CDR3 residues: CASSQEVRIHGYTF. The DNA for the CDR3 is TGCGCCAGCAGCCAAGAAGTCAGGATCCATGGCTACACCTTC.

This clonotype was seen more than once but under ten times. This chain uses TRBV12-3 or TRBV12-4 with TRBJ2-5; D may correspond to TRBD1 or TRBD2 (5 bases each). CDR3 length: 16 residues. Between the trimmed V and J ends, which lost 4 bases and 0 bases, there was a span of 15 bases. The CDR3 sequence is CASSSPSGTNQETQYF. The DNA of the CDR3 is TGTGCCAGCAGTTCCCCGTCCGGGACGAACCAAGAGACCCAGTACTTC.

Note on this clonotype: One junction end does not reproduce the germline sequence, and a read error may be involved. The chain joins TRBV6-2 or TRBV6-3 to TRBJ2-6; a possible D gene is TRBD1 (5 bases). This CDR3 has 16 amino acids. Germline V gene sequence: CDR1 MNHEY, CDR2 SVGEGT. CDR3 sequence: CASSYIISAGATVLTF. The CDR3, as DNA: TGTGCCAGCAGTTACATAATCTCGGCTGGGGCCACCGTCCTGACTTTC.

The chain has TRBV20-1 and TRBJ1-2, with TRBD1 identical over 9 bases. V trimming: 3 bases; J trimming: 1 base; junction bases outside the gene matches: 6. Germline V CDR1 and CDR2: DFQATT, SNEGSKA (reference sequence). CDR3 length: 15 amino acids. CDR3 coding DNA: TGCAGTGCTAGGGGACAGGGCCGATTTAACTATGGCTACACCTTC. Translation gives CSARGQGRFNYGYTF.

This clonotype was counted once. Written as DNA, the CDR3 is TGCGCCAGCAGCCAAATGCGGGGGATGACCTACAATGAGCAGTTCTTC. Its protein is CASSQMRGMTYNEQFF. The rearrangement joins TRBV4-3 to TRBJ2-1; TRBD2 agrees at 7 bases. The V and J ends lost 2 bases and 2 bases, in that order; junction bases with no gene match: 6. This CDR3 comprises 16 residues. The germline V gene has CDR1 LGHNA and CDR2 YSLEER.

The chain is built from TRBV29-1 and TRBJ1-2, with TRBD1 as a possible D gene (6 bases). This CDR3 has 15 amino acids. V was trimmed by 1 base and J by 5 bases, leaving 17 bases between them. Germline V gene sequence: CDR1 SQVTM, CDR2 ANQGSEA. The CDR3 here is CSVEARGASIYGYTF. Written as DNA, the CDR3 is TGCAGCGTTGAAGCCCGGGGGGCGTCTATTTATGGCTACACCTTC.

On this clonotype: The CDR3 end shows no conserved phenylalanine or tryptophan, and so a read error is likely. J is TRBJ2-7 and V is TRBV7-2, with 8 bases fitting TRBD2. J lost 3 bases, V lost 4 bases, and 8 bases had no gene match. Germline V gene data show CDR1 as SGHTA and CDR2 as FQGNSA. This CDR3 contains 15 residues. The CDR3 bases are TGTGCCAGCAGCTCTAGGAGCGGGAGTGTCTACGAGCAGTACTTA. This encodes CASSSRSGSVYEQYL.

This chain links TRBV2 with TRBJ2-7; the match to TRBD2 covers 7 bases. The germline V gene has CDR1 SNHLY and CDR2 FYNNEI. This CDR3 contains 15 residues. V shed 4 bases, J shed 4 bases, and the junction held 10 bases outside the gene matches. CDR3 DNA: TGTGCCAGCAGTGGGGGGGGAGGGCCAAGATACGAGCAGTACTTC. Translating it yields CASSGGGGPRYEQYF.

Regarding this clonotype: The junction does not match germline at one end; this may be a read error. The rearrangement uses TRBV12-3 or TRBV12-4 and TRBJ1-2; 11 bases map to TRBD1. The CDR3 totals 16 residues. CDR3 nucleotides: TGCGCCAGCAAAGGACAGGGGGCCGGAGAACACTATGGCTACACCTTC. It is translated as CASKGQGAGEHYGYTF.

V usage is TRBV20-1 and J usage is TRBJ1-2, with 10 positions matching TRBD1. Germline V lookup: CDR1 DFQATT, CDR2 SNEGSKA (reference sequence). V was clipped by 5 bases and J by 8 bases; unmatched bases: 8. This CDR3 contains 13 residues. This CDR3 is CSAEYGTGVGYTF. CDR3 in DNA: TGCAGTGCTGAGTATGGGACAGGGGTCGGCTACACCTTC.

This rearrangement joins TRBV5-6 to TRBJ1-6; the D is unclear. The CDR3 loop spans 14 amino acids. The germline V and J ends were trimmed by 2 bases and 3 bases, with 6 bases remaining between them. CDR1 is SGHDT, CDR2 YYEEEE, per germline. For the CDR3, the DNA is TGTGCCAGCAGCTTCCGGGACTATAATTCACCCCTCCACTTT. Its translation is CASSFRDYNSPLHF.

This clonotype was counted only a few times. The chain couples TRBV2 to TRBJ2-5, with a tentative D call TRBD1 (7 bases). The CDR3 loop spans 14 amino acids. Per the germline V gene, CDR1 is SNHLY and CDR2 is FYNNEI. The CDR3 DNA reads TGTGCTAGGGCTGGAGGGGGCTCCCAAGAGACCCAGTACTTC. As protein: CARAGGGSQETQYF.

This clonotype was seen only a few times. This rearrangement joins TRBV20-1 to TRBJ2-3; 9 nucleotides line up with TRBD2. The CDR3 has 15 residues. With V trimmed by 3 bases and J by 2 bases, 6 bases remained unmatched. Germline CDR1 and CDR2: DFQATT and SNEGSKA (reference sequence). This CDR3 is CSASQRGVTTDTQYF. CDR3 coding DNA: TGCAGTGCTAGTCAGCGGGGGGTCACCACAGATACGCAGTATTTT.